This T cell receptor (beta chain) stems from a study of blood T cell repertoires in COVID-19. About the study: PBMCs, B-cell-depleted T cells, or T cells provided the cDNA or gDNA that made up the material.

V trimming: 3 bases; J trimming: 1 base; junction bases outside the gene matches: 5. This CDR3 has 15 residues. Germline lookup yields CDR1 SQVTM and CDR2 ANQGSEA. Sequencing was performed with immunoSEQ multiplex PCR; in TCRdb, only in-frame clones are kept and a portion is missing. Among about 48,000 clones, around 80% were seen once, and the ten largest hold about 5.2%. The receptor comes from a human donor in a cohort sampled during active COVID-19. The sequencing input was peripheral blood. The chain carries TRBV29-1 and TRBJ2-3; 9 bases are shared with TRBD2. The CDR3 region is CSVDAERGGTDTQYF. Here the CDR3 DNA reads TGCAGCGTTGATGCCGAGCGGGGGGGCACAGATACGCAGTATTTT.